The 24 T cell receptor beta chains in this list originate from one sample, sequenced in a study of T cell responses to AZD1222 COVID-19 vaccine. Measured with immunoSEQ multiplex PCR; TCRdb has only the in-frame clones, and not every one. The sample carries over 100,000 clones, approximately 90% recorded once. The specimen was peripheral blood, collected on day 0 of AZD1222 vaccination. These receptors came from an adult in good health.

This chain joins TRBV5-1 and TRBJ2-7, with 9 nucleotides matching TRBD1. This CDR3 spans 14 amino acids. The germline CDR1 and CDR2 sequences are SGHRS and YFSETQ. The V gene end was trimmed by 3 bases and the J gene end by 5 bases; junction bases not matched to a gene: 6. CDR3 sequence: CASSWGQGPNEQYF. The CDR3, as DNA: TGCGCCAGCAGCTGGGGACAGGGCCCAAACGAGCAGTACTTC.

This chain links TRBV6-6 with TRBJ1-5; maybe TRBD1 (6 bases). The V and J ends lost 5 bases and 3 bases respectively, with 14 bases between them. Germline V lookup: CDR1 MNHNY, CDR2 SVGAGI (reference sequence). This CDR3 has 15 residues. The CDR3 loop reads CASSDPDRFNQPQHF. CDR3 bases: TGTGCCAGCAGTGACCCCGACAGGTTCAATCAGCCCCAGCATTTT.

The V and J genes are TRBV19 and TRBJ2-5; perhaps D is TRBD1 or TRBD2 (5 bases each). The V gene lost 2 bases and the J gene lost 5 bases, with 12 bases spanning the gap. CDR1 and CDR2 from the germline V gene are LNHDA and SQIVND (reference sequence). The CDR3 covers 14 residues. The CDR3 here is CASSISLGVETQYF. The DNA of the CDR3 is TGTGCCAGTAGTATATCACTAGGGGTGGAGACCCAGTACTTC.

Written as DNA, the CDR3 is TGTGCCAGCAGCCAAGATGATAGGGCGTTCAGATATGGCTACACCTTC. Protein: CASSQDDRAFRYGYTF. This chain links TRBV3-1 (or the pseudogene TRBV3-2) with TRBJ1-2; D gene uncertain. Trimming cost V 0 bases and J 5 bases, with 16 bases left between them. This CDR3 has 16 residues. Germline loops: CDR1 LGHDT, CDR2 YNNKEL (reference sequence).

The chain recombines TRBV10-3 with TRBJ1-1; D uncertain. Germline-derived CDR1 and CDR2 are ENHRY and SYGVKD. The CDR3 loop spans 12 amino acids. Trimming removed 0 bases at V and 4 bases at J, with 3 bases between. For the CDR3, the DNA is TGTGCCATCAGTGAGTCACCCACTGAAGCTTTCTTT. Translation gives CAISESPTEAFF.

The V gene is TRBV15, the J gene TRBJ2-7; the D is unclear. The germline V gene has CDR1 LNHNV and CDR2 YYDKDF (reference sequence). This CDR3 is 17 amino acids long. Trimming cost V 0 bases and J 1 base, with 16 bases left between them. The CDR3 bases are TGTGCCACCAGCAGAGATTACCCCAGGTTACCTTCCTACGAGCAGTACTTC. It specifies CATSRDYPRLPSYEQYF.

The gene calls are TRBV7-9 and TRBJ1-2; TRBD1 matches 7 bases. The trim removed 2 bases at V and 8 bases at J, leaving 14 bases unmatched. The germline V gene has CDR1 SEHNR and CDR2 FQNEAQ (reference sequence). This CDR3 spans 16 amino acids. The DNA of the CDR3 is TGTGCCAGCAGCTTATCCTCAACCGGGACAGTGAACGGCTACACCTTC. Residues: CASSLSSTGTVNGYTF.

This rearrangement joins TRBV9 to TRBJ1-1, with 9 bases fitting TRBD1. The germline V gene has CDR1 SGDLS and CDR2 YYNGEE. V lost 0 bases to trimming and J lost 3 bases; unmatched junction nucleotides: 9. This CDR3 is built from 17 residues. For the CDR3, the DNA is TGTGCCAGCAGCGTAGGAGTAGGGACAGGGTGGGACACTGAAGCTTTCTTT. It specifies CASSVGVGTGWDTEAFF.

Written as DNA, the CDR3 is TGTGCCAGCAGCTCCGGATTACAGGGGCGCACAGATACGCAGTATTTT. It encodes CASSSGLQGRTDTQYF. The V gene is TRBV11-2, the J gene TRBJ2-3; 7 nucleotides line up with TRBD1. Germline trimming cut 4 bases from V and 1 base from J; bases unmatched to any gene: 8. Per germline, CDR1 SGHAT and CDR2 FQNNGV. This CDR3 comprises 16 residues.

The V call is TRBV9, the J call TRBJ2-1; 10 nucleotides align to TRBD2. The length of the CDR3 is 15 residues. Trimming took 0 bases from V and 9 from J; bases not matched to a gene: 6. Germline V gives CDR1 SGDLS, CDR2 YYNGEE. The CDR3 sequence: CASSVGSGGVSEQFF. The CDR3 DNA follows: TGTGCCAGCAGCGTAGGGAGCGGGGGGGTAAGTGAGCAGTTCTTC.

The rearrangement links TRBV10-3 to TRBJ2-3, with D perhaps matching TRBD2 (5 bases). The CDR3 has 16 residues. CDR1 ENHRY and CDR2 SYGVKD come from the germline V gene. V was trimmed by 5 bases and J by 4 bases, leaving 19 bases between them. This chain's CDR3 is CAISTTRAPNPDTQYF. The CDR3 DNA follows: TGTGCCATCAGTACCACGAGGGCCCCGAACCCAGATACGCAGTATTTT.

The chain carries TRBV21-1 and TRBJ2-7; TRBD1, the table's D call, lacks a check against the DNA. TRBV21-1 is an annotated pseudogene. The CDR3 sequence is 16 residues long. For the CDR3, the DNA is TGTGCCAGCAGCGTACAGGGGGCTTCCTCCTCCTACGAGCAGTACTTC. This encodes CASSVQGASSSYEQYF.

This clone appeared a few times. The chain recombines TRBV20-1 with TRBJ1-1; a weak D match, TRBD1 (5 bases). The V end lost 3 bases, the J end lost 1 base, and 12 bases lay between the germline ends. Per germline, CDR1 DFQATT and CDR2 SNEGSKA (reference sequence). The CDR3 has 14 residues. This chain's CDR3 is CSASPGTRNTEAFF. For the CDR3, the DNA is TGCAGTGCTAGTCCGGGGACGAGGAACACTGAAGCTTTCTTT.

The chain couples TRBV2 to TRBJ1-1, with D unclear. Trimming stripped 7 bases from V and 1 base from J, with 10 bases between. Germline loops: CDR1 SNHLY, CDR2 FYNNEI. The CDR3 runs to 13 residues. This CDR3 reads CASIWERNTEAFF. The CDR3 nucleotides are TGTGCCAGCATCTGGGAACGGAACACTGAAGCTTTCTTT.

CDR3 nucleotides: TGCAGTGCAAACAGTTACAATGAGCAGTTCTTC. Residues: CSANSYNEQFF. The V gene is TRBV20-1, the J gene TRBJ2-1; D is uncertain. The V gene's germline CDR1 is DFQATT and CDR2 SNEGSKA (reference sequence). CDR3 length: 11 amino acids. V was pared by 6 bases and J by 4 bases, with 7 bases between.

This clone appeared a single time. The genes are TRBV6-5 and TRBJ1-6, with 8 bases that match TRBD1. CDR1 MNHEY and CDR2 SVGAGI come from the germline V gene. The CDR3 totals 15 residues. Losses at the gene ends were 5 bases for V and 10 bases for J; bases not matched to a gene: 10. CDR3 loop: CASSRSTGEGSPLHF. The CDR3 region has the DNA TGTGCCAGCAGTAGATCGACAGGGGAAGGCTCACCCCTCCACTTT.

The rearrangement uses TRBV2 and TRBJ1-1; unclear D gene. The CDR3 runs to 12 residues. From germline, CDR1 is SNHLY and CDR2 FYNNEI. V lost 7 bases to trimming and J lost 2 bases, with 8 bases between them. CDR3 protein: CASKPDNTEAFF. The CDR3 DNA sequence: TGTGCCAGCAAGCCGGACAACACTGAAGCTTTCTTT.

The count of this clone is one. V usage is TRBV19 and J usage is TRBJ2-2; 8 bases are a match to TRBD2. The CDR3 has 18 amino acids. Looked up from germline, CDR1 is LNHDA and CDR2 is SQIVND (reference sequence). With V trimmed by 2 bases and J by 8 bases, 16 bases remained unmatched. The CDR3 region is CASSIKSPGLGTGGELFF. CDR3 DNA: TGTGCCAGTAGTATAAAGTCTCCGGGACTAGGTACTGGGGGGGAGCTGTTTTTT.

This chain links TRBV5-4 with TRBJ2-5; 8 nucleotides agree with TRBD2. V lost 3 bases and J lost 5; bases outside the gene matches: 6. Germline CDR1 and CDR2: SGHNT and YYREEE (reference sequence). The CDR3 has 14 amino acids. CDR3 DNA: TGTGCCAGCAGCTCGAGGACTAGCCTCGAGACCCAGTACTTC. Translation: CASSSRTSLETQYF. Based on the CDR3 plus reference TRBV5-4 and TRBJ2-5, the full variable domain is ETGVTQSPTHLIKTRGQQVTLRCSSQSGHNTVSWYQQALGQGPQFIFQYYREEENGRGNFPPRFSGLQFPNYSSELNVNALELDDSALYLCASSSRTSLETQYFGPGTRLLVL.

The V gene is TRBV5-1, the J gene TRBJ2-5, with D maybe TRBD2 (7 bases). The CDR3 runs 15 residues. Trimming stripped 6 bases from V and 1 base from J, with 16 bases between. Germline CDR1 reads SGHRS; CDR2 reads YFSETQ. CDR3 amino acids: CASKGAGASQETQYF. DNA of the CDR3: TGCGCCAGCAAAGGGGCGGGGGCCTCCCAAGAGACCCAGTACTTC.

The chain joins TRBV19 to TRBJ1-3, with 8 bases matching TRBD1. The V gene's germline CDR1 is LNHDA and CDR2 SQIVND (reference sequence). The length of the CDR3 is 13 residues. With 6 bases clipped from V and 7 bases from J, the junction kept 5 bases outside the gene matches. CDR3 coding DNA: TGTGCCAGTAGGCAGGGGGCCGGGAACACCATATATTTT. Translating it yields CASRQGAGNTIYF.

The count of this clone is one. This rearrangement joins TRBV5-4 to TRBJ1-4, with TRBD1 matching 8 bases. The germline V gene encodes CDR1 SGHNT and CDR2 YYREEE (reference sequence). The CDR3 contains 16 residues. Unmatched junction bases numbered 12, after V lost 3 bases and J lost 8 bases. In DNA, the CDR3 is TGTGCCAGCAGCTCGAGGTCGGACAGGGTGGGGGAAAAACTGTTTTTT. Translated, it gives CASSSRSDRVGEKLFF.

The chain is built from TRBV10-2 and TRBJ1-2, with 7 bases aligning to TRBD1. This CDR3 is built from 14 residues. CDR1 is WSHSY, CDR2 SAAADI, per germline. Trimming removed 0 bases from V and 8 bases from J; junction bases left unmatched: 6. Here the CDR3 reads CASSESGGQRGYTF. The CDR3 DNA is TGCGCCAGCAGTGAGTCGGGGGGACAGAGAGGCTACACCTTC.

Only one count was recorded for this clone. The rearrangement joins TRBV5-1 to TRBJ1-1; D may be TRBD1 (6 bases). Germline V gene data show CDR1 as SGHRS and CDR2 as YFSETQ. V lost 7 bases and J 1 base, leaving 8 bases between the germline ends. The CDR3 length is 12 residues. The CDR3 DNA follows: TGCGCCAGCGGACAGACGAACACTGAAGCTTTCTTT. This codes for CASGQTNTEAFF.